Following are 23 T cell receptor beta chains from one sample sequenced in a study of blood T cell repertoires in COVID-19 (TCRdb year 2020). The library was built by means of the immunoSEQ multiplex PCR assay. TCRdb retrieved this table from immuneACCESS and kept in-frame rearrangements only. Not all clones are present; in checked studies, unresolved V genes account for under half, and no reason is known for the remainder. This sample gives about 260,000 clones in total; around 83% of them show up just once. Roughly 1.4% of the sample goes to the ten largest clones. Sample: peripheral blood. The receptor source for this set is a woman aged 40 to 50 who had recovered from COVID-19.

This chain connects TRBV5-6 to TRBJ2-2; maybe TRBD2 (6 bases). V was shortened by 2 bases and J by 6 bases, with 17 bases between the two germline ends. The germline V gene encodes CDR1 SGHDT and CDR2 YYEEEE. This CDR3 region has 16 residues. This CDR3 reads CASSFAGTEPPGELFF. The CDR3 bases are TGTGCCAGCAGCTTCGCCGGGACTGAGCCACCCGGGGAGCTGTTTTTT.

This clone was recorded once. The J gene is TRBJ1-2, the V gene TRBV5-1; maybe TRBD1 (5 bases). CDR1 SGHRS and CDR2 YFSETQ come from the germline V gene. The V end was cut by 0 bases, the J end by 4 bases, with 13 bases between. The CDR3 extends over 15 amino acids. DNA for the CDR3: TGCGCCAGCAGCTTGGGAGGGGAGGACGGCTATGGCTACACCTTC. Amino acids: CASSLGGEDGYGYTF.

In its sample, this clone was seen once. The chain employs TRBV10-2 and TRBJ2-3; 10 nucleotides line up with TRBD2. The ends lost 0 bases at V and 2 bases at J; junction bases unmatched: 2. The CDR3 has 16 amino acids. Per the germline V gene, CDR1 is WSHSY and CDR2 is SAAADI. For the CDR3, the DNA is TGCGCCAGCAGTGAGTCTAGCGGGGGGACCACAGATACGCAGTATTTT. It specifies CASSESSGGTTDTQYF.

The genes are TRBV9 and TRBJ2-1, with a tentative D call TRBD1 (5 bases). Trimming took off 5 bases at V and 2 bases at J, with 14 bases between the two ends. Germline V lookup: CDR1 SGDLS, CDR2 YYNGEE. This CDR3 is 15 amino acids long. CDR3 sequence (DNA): TGTGCCAGCAGTGCAGACAGCTTACCCTACAATGAGCAGTTCTTC. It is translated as CASSADSLPYNEQFF.

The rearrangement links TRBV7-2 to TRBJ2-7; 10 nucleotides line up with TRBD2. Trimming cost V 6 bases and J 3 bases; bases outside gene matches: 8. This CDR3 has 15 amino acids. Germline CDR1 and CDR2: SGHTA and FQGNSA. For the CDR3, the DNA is TGTGCCAGCAGTTTTCTAGCGGGGGAGGTCTACGAGCAGTACTTC. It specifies CASSFLAGEVYEQYF.

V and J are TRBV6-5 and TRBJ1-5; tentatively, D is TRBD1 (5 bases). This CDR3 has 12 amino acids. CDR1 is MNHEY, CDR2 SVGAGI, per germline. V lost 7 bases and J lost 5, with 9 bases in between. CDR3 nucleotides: TGTGCCAGCATTGGGGCTCATCAGCCCCAGCATTTT. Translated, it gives CASIGAHQPQHF.

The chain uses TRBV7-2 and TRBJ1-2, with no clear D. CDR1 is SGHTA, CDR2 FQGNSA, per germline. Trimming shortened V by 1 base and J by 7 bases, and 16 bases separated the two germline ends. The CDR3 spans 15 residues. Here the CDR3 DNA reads TGTGCCAGCAGCTTAGGAGATTGGGAGTTGAGTGGCTACACCTTC. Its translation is CASSLGDWELSGYTF.

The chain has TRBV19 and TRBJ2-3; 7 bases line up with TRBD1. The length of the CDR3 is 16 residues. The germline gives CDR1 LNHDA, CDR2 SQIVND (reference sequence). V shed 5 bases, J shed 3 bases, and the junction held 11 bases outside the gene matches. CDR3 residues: CASSAQRDRLTDTQYF. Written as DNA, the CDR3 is TGTGCCAGTAGTGCCCAACGGGACAGACTGACAGATACGCAGTATTTT.

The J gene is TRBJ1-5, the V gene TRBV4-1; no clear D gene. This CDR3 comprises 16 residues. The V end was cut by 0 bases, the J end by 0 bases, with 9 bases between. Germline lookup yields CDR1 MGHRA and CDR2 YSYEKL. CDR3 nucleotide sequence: TGCGCCAGCAGCCAAGAAGAACAGCTTAGCAATCAGCCCCAGCATTTT. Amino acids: CASSQEEQLSNQPQHF.

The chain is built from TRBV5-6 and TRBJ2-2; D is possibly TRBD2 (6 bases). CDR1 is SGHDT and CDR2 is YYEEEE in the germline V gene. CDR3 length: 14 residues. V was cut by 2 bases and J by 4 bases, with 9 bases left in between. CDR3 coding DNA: TGTGCCAGCAGCTTCCGGGAGCCCACCGGGGAGCTGTTTTTT. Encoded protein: CASSFREPTGELFF.

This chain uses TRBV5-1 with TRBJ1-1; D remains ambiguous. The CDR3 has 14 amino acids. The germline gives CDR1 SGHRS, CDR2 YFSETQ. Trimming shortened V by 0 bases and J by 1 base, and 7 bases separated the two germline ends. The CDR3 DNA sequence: TGCGCCAGCAGCTTGGTACAGCAGAACACTGAAGCTTTCTTT. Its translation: CASSLVQQNTEAFF.

The CDR3 DNA reads as TGTGCCACCAGCAGGAGGCGGGGTGTCACTGAAGCTTTCTTT. Residues: CATSRRRGVTEAFF. The V gene is TRBV15, the J gene TRBJ1-1; D is uncertain. The length of the CDR3 is 14 residues. V lost 3 bases and J lost 4, with 12 bases in between. Per the germline V gene, CDR1 is LNHNV and CDR2 is YYDKDF (reference sequence).

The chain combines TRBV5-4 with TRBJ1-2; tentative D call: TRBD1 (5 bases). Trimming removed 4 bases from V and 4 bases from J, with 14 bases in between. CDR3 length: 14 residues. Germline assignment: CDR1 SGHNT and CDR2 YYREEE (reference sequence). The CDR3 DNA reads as TGTGCCAGCAGCCAAGAAGGCAGGGTCTATGGCTACACCTTC. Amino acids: CASSQEGRVYGYTF.

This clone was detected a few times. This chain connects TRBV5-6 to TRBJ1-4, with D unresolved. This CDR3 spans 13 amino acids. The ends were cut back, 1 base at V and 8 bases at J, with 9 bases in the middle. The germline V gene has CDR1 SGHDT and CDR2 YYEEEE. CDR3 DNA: TGTGCCAGCAGCTTGAGGGCGGGCGAAAAACTGTTTTTT. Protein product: CASSLRAGEKLFF.

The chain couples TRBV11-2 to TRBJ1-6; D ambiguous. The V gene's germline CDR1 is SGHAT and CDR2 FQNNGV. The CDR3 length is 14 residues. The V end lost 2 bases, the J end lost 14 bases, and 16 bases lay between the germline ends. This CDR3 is CASSLQDGETSLHF. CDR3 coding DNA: TGTGCCAGCAGCTTACAGGACGGGGAGACGTCCCTCCACTTT. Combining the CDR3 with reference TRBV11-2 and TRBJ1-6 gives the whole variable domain EAGVAQSPRYKIIEKRQSVAFWCNPISGHATLYWYQQILGQGPKLLIQFQNNGVVDDSQLPKDRFSAERLKGVDSTLKIQPAKLEDSAVYLCASSLQDGETSLHFGNGTRLTVT.

The DNA of the CDR3 is TGTGCCAGCAGTCCGGGGGGGGGCTCCTACGAGCAGTACTTC. This sequence encodes CASSPGGGSYEQYF. The genes are TRBV28 and TRBJ2-7; TRBD2 matches 8 bases. This CDR3 contains 14 residues. J was trimmed by 0 bases and V by 5 bases; bases with no gene match: 3. Per germline, CDR1 MDHEN and CDR2 SYDVKM.

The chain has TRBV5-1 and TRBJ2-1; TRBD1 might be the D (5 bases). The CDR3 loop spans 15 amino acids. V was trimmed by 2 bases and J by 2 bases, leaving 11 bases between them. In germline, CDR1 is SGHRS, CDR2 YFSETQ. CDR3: CASSFGPDTYNEQFF. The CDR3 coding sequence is TGCGCCAGCAGCTTCGGCCCGGACACCTACAATGAGCAGTTCTTC.

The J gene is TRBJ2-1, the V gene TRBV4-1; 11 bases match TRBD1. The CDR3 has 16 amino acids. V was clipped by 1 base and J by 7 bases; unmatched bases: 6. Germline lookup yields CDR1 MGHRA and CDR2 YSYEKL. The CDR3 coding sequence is TGCGCCAGCAGCCAAGTAAAGGGACAGGGGGGGAATGAGCAGTTCTTC. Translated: CASSQVKGQGGNEQFF.

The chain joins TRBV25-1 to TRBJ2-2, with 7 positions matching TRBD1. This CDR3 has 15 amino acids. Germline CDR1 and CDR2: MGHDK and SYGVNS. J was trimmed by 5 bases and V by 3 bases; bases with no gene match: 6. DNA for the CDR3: TGTGCCAGCAGTGACTACAACAGGGGAACCGGGGAGCTGTTTTTT. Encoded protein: CASSDYNRGTGELFF. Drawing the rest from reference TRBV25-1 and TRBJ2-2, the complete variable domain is EADIYQTPRYLVIGTGKKITLECSQTMGHDKMYWYQQDPGMELHLIHYSYGVNSTEKGDLSSESTVSRIRTEHFPLTLESARPSHTSQYLCASSDYNRGTGELFFGEGSRLTVL.

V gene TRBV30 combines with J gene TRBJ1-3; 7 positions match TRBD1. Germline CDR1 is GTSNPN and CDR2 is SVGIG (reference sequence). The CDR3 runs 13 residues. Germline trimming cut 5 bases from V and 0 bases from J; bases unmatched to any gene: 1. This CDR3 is CAWDRDSGNTIYF. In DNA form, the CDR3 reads TGTGCCTGGGACAGGGACTCTGGAAACACCATATATTTT.

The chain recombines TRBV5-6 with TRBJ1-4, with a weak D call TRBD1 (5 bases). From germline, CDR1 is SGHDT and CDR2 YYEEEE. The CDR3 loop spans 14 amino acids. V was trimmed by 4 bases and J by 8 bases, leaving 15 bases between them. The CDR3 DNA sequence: TGTGCCAGCAGCGGAGGAGGGGATTGGGAAAAACTGTTTTTT. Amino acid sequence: CASSGGGDWEKLFF.

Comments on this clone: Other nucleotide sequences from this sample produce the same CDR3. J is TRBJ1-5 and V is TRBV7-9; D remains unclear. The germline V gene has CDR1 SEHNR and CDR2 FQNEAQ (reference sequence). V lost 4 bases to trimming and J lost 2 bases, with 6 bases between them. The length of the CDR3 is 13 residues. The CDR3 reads CASSSTGNQPQHF. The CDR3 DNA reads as TGTGCCAGCAGCTCAACAGGCAATCAGCCCCAGCATTTT.

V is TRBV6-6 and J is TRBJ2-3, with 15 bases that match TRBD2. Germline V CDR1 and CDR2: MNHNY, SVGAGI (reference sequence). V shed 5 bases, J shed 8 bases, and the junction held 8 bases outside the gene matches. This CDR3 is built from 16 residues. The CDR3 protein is CASSTGTSGGPGTQYF. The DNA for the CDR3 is TGTGCCAGCAGTACTGGGACTAGCGGGGGGCCAGGTACGCAGTATTTT.